This TCR beta chain was documented in a study of OX40 agonist ivuxolimab in advanced cancers. Libraries were prepared by immunoSEQ multiplex PCR; TCRdb keeps only in-frame clonotypes and omits some of them. Of approximately 90,000 clones in the sample, over 75% are singletons; the top ten hold 0.25% to 0.35%. This CDR3 has 12 residues. The germline V gene encodes CDR1 SGHAT and CDR2 FQNNGV. V lost 5 bases, J lost 8 bases, and 10 bases lay in between. This sequence joins TRBV11-2 and TRBJ2-1; D remains unclear. This sequence was found in an adult with an advanced solid tumor such as melanoma, head and neck, liver or kidney cancer. Sequences were derived from CD4+ or CD8+ T cells sorted from blood, sampled in a trial of the OX40 agonist ivuxolimab. For the CDR3, the DNA is TGTGCCAGCAGCCTCGGGTTCGATGAGCAGTTCTTC. Translated: CASSLGFDEQFF.